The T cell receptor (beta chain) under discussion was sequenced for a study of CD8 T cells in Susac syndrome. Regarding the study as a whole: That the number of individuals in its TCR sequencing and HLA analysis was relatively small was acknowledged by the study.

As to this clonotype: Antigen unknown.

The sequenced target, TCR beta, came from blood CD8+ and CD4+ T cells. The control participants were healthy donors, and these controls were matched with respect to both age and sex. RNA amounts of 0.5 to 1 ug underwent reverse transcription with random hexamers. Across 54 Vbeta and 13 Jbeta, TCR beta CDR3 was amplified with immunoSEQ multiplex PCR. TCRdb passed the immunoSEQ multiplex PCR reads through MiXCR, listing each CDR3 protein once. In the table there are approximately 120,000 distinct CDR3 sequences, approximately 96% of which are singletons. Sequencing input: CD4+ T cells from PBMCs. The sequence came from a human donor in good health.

The CDR3 region is CSVGQITTGELFF. The CDR3 coding sequence is TGCAGCGTGGGACAGATTACCACCGGGGAGCTGTTTTTT. This chain joins TRBV29-1 and TRBJ2-2; 7 bases agree with TRBD1. This CDR3 comprises 13 residues. The trim removed 6 bases at V and 4 bases at J, leaving 5 bases unmatched. The germline CDR1 and CDR2 sequences are SQVTM and ANQGSEA.